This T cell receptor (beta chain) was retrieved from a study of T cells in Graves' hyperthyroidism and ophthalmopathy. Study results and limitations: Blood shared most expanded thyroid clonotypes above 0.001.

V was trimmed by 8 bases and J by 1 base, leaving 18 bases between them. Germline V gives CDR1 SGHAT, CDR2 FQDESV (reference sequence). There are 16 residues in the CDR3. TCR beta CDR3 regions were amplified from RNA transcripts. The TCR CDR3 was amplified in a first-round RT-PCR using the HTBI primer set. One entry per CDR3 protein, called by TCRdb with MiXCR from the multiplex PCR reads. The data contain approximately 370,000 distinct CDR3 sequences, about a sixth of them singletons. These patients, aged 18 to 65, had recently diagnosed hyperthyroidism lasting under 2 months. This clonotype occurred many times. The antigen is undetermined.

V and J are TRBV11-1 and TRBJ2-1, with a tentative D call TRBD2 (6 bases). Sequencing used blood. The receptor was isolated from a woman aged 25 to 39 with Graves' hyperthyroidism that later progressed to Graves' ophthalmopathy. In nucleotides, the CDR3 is TGTGCCAGCGGCCCTCGACTAGACTGGTCCTACAATGAGCAGTTCTTC. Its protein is CASGPRLDWSYNEQFF.